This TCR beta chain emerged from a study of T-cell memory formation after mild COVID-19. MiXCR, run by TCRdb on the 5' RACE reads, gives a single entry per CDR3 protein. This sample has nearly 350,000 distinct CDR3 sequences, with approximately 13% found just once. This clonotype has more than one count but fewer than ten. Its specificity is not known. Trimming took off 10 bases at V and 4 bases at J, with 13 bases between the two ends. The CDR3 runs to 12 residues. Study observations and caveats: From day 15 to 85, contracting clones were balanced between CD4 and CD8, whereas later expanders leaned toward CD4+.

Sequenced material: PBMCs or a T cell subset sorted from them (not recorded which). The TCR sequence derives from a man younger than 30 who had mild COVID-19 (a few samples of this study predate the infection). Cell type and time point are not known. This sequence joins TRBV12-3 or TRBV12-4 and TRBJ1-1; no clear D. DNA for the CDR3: TGTGCCATCAAGAGGGATGGCACTGAAGCTTTCTTT. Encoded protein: CAIKRDGTEAFF.